This T cell receptor (beta chain) was recorded in a study of blood T cell repertoires in COVID-19. Study in general: The cDNA or gDNA used as material had been derived from T cells, B-cell-depleted T cells, or PBMCs.

The table came from immunoSEQ multiplex PCR; TCRdb's copy has only in-frame clones and leaves some out. Among tens of thousands of clones listed, about 80% were seen once. The receptor's source is a human donor in a cohort sampled during active COVID-19. Input material: peripheral blood.

The CDR3: CASSYLTGGRNEQYF. The CDR3 DNA reads as TGTGCCAGCAGCTACCTCACAGGGGGCAGGAACGAGCAGTACTTC. The chain is built from TRBV11-1 and TRBJ2-7; 9 positions agree with TRBD1. This CDR3 is built from 15 residues. Germline V gene data show CDR1 as SGHAT and CDR2 as FQDESV (reference sequence). V gave up 4 bases and J gave up 5 bases; unmatched junction bases: 9.